This note documents a single TCR beta chain sequence. The antigen is undetermined. V shed 5 bases and J 5 bases; nucleotides not matched to a gene: 14. CDR3 length: 17 residues. Per the germline V gene, CDR1 is LNHDA and CDR2 is SQIVND (reference sequence). This entry is derived from a study of PD-1 blockade in mismatch repair-deficient tumors. Overall study context: Patients had approximately 12 mismatch repair-deficient cancer types, all previously treated and progressing.

Study observations and caveats: Tumor-resident clones, often absent from pretreatment blood, expanded after pembrolizumab and then contracted.

The TCR-sequenced patients were a few responders to pembrolizumab. The method was immunoSEQ multiplex PCR; TCRdb's version includes in-frame clones alone and lacks a portion of them. The sample contains some 110,000 clones, 60% to 85% of which appear only once. The input for sequencing was peripheral blood, taken 60 weeks after starting pembrolizumab. This clonotype was sampled from an adult with mismatch repair-deficient cancer. This chain uses TRBV19 with TRBJ2-5; 10 nucleotides line up with TRBD1. The CDR3 region is CASSGLTGGGMAETQYF. CDR3 in DNA: TGTGCCAGTAGTGGATTGACAGGGGGCGGCATGGCGGAGACCCAGTACTTC.